This TCR beta chain was identified in a study of T-cell memory formation after mild COVID-19. Findings of the study overall: Cross-reactive memory appears to have joined, as suggested by some responding clones showing up in pre-infection memory. Shrinking CD4+ clones were chiefly CM and EM; CD8+ ones were chiefly EMRA.

TCRdb independently ran MiXCR on the 5' RACE reads; one entry per CDR3 protein. In the table there are approximately 98,000 distinct CDR3 sequences, roughly a sixth of which are singletons. In this sample, this clonotype turned up a few times. Its antigen remains unknown. V lost 4 bases and J lost 1; bases outside the gene matches: 2. Germline assignment: CDR1 MNHNY and CDR2 SVGAGI (reference sequence). The CDR3 runs 14 residues. The sequenced sample consisted of PBMCs or a T cell subset sorted from them (not recorded which). The clonotype originates from a man between 18 and 35 years old who had mild COVID-19 (a few samples of this study predate the infection). Cell type and time point are not known. The chain combines TRBV6-6 with TRBJ1-1, with 8 nucleotides matching TRBD1. CDR3 loop: CASSWTGRNTEAFF. The CDR3 coding sequence is TGTGCCAGCAGTTGGACAGGGAGGAACACTGAAGCTTTCTTT.